This T cell receptor (beta chain) stems from a study of radiotherapy plus CTLA-4 blockade in lung cancer. V lost 4 bases, J lost 6 bases, and 14 bases stayed unmatched. Germline lookup yields CDR1 LGHNT and CDR2 FRNRAP. The CDR3 spans 17 residues. Those patients who had chemo-refractory metastatic non-small-cell lung cancer were given focal radiation along with CTLA-4 blockade through ipilimumab. TCRdb keeps only in-frame clones here, not all; method: immunoSEQ multiplex PCR. The data contain tens of thousands of clones, around 69% of them singletons. The gene calls are TRBV12-5 and TRBJ2-1; TRBD1 aligns across 8 bases. Material: peripheral blood, obtained from a patient treated with radiotherapy plus ipilimumab. The receptor was isolated from a human donor with non-small cell lung cancer who had a complete response to radiotherapy plus ipilimumab. The CDR3 DNA sequence: TGTGCTAGTGGTTCAGGAGATTGGACAGGGATATTCAATGAGCAGTTCTTC. Amino acids: CASGSGDWTGIFNEQFF.